This T cell receptor beta chain is from a study of blood T cell repertoires in COVID-19. Recruits, aged roughly 18 to 95 years, lived in 25 or so US areas. TCRdb keeps only in-frame clones here, not all; method: immunoSEQ multiplex PCR. Of hundreds of thousands of clones in the sample, around 80% were seen once. This CDR3 has 15 residues. Per germline, CDR1 SGHVS and CDR2 FNYEAQ. Trimming removed 5 bases at V and 7 bases at J, with 15 bases between. The receptor was isolated from a man aged 25 to 40 with acute COVID-19. The sample comprised PBMCs or T cells enriched from blood (not recorded which). V is TRBV7-6 and J is TRBJ1-6; D gene ambiguous. The CDR3 DNA reads TGTGCCAGCAGCCAGGCGGGTCTGGGGAATTCACCCCTCCACTTT. This translates into CASSQAGLGNSPLHF.